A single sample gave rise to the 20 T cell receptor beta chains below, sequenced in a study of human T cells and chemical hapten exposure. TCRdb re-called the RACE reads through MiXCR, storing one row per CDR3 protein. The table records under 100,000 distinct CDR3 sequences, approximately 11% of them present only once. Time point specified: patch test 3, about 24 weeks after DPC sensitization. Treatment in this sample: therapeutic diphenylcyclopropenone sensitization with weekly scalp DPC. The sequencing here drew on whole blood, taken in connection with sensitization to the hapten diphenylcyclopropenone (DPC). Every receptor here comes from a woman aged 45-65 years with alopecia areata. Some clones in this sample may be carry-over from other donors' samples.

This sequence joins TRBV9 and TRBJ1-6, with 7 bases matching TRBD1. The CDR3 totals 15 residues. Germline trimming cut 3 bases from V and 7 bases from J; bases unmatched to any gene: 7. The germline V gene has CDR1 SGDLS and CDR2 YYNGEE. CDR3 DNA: TGTGCCAGCAGCGAAAGACAGGGTGGGAATTCACCCCTCCACTTT. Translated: CASSERQGGNSPLHF.

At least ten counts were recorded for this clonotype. CDR3 in amino acids: CAISESLGNLAQYF. For the CDR3, the DNA is TGTGCCATCAGTGAGTCGTTAGGGAATCTCGCCCAGTACTTC. The chain has TRBV10-3 and TRBJ2-5, with D unresolved. The CDR3 sequence is 14 residues long. V dropped 0 bases and J dropped 9 bases, with 14 bases sitting between them. Per the germline V gene, CDR1 is ENHRY and CDR2 is SYGVKD.

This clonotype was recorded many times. The CDR3 DNA is TGTGCCAGCAGTGGAGAGGGACAGACCCACTCCTACGAGCAGTACTTC. Its translation: CASSGEGQTHSYEQYF. The chain links TRBV6-4 to TRBJ2-7, with 7 bases that match TRBD1. The V and J ends lost 4 bases and 0 bases, in that order; junction bases with no gene match: 9. The CDR3 extends over 16 amino acids. Germline assignment: CDR1 MRHNA and CDR2 SNTAGT.

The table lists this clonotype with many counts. CDR3 sequence: CSASLPPGLAADTQYF. The DNA for the CDR3 is TGCAGTGCTAGTCTCCCCCCGGGACTAGCGGCAGATACGCAGTATTTT. The V and J genes are TRBV20-1 and TRBJ2-3; the match to TRBD2 covers 11 bases. V lost 3 bases to trimming and J lost 4 bases; unmatched junction nucleotides: 9. The CDR3 covers 16 residues. CDR1 and CDR2 (germline): DFQATT, SNEGSKA (reference sequence).

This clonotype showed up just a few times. In DNA form, the CDR3 reads TGTGCCAGCAGTTTATCCCCCGGACTAGCGGAATCAGAGCAGTACTTC. Encoded protein: CASSLSPGLAESEQYF. This rearrangement joins TRBV28 to TRBJ2-7, with TRBD2 matching 10 bases. V trimming: 1 base; J trimming: 7 bases; junction bases outside the gene matches: 10. The V gene's germline CDR1 is MDHEN and CDR2 SYDVKM. The CDR3 totals 16 residues.

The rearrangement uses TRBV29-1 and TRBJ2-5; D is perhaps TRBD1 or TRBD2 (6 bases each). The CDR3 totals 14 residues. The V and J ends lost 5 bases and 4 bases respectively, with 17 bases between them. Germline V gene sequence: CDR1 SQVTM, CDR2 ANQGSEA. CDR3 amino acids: CSVTGSEGRETQYF. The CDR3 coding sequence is TGCAGCGTTACAGGGTCGGAGGGGAGAGAGACCCAGTACTTC.

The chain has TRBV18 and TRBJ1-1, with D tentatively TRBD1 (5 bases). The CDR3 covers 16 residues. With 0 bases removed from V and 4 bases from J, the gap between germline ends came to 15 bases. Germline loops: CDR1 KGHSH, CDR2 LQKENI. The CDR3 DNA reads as TGTGCCAGCTCACCACCGGACCAGGCGGGGGTCACTGAAGCTTTCTTT. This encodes CASSPPDQAGVTEAFF.

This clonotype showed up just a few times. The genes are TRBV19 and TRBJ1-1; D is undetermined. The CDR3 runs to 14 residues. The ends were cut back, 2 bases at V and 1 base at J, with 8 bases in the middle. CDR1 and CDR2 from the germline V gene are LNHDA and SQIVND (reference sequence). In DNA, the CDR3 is TGTGCCAGTAGTATACAGGCCTCGAACACTGAAGCTTTCTTT. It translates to CASSIQASNTEAFF.

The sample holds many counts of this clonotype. Written as DNA, the CDR3 is TGTGCCTGGAGTGTGGGGAACACGCGTCTCCGTGGCCAGTACTTC. This encodes CAWSVGNTRLRGQYF. V gene TRBV30 combines with J gene TRBJ2-5; D is undetermined. Trimming stripped 0 bases from V and 10 bases from J, with 21 bases between. Per germline, CDR1 GTSNPN and CDR2 SVGIG (reference sequence). There are 15 residues in the CDR3.

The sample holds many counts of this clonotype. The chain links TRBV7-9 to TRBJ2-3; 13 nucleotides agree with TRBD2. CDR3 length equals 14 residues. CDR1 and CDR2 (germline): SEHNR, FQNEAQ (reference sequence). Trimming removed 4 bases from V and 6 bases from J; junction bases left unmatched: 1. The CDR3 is CASSSTSGRDTQYF. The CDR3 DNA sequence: TGTGCCAGCAGCTCGACTAGCGGGAGGGATACGCAGTATTTT. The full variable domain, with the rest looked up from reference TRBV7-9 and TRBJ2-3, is DTGVSQNPRHKITKRGQNVTFRCDPISEHNRLYWYRQTLGQGPEFLTYFQNEAQLEKSRLLSDRFSAERPKGSFSTLEIQRTEQGDSAMYLCASSSTSGRDTQYFGPGTRLTVL.

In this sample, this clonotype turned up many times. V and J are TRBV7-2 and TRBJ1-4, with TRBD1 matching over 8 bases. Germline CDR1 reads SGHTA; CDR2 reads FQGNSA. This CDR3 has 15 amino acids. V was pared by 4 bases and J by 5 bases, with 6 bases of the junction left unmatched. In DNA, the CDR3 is TGTGCCAGCAGCTACGACAGGGGTCAAAATGAAAAACTGTTTTTT. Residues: CASSYDRGQNEKLFF.

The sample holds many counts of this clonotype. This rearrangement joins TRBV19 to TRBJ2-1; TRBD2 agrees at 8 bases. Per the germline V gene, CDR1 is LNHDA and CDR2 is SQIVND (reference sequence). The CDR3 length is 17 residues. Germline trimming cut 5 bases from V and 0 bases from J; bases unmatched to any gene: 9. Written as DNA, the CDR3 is TGTGCCAGTAGTTGGGCCCTCAGCGGGAGCTCCTACAATGAGCAGTTCTTC. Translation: CASSWALSGSSYNEQFF.

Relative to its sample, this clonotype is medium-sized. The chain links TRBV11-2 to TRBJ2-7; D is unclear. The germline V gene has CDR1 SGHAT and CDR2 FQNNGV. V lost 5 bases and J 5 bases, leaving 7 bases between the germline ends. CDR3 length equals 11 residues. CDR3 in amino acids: CASSPMNEQYF. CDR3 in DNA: TGTGCCAGCAGCCCCATGAACGAGCAGTACTTC.

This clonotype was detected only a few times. CDR3 region: CASSFKGGTVYNEQFF. CDR3 DNA: TGTGCCAGCAGCTTTAAGGGAGGGACGGTCTACAATGAGCAGTTCTTC. The rearrangement joins TRBV7-9 to TRBJ2-1, with 7 bases matching TRBD2. CDR3 length equals 16 residues. Trimming cost V 3 bases and J 3 bases; bases outside gene matches: 8. The germline V gene has CDR1 SEHNR and CDR2 FQNEAQ (reference sequence).

The CDR3 region is CASSYGTLGLASNNEQFF. The CDR3 nucleotides read TGTGCCAGCAGTTACGGGACTCTGGGACTAGCGTCTAACAATGAGCAGTTCTTC. This rearrangement joins TRBV6-2 or TRBV6-3 to TRBJ2-1; TRBD2 matches at 10 bases. J gave up 5 bases and V 2 bases, and 12 bases lay outside the gene matches. The germline CDR1 and CDR2 sequences are MNHEY and SVGEGT. CDR3 length equals 18 residues.

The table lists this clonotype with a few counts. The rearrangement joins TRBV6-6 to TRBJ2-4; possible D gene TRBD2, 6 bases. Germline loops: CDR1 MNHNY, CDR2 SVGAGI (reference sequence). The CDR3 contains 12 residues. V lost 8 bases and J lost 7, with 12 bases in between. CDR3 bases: TGTGCCAGCGGCGGGGCACGTAACATTCAGTACTTC. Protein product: CASGGARNIQYF.

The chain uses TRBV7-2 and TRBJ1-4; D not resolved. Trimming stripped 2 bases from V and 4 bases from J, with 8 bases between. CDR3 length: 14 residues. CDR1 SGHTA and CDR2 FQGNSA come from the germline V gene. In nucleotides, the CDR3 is TGTGCCAGCAGCTTATACGGGGATAATGAAAAACTGTTTTTT. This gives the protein CASSLYGDNEKLFF.

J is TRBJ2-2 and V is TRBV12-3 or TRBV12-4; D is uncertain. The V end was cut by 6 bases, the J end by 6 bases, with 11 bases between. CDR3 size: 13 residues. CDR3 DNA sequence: TGTGCCAGCAGCCCCCGGGTCGCCGGGGAGCTGTTTTTT. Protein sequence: CASSPRVAGELFF.

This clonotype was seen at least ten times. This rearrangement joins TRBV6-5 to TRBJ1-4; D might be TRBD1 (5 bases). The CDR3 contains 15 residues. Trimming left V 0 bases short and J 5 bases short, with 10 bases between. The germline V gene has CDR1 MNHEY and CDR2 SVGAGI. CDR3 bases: TGTGCCAGCAGTTACTCTGGGACGAGGAATGAAAAACTGTTTTTT. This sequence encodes CASSYSGTRNEKLFF.

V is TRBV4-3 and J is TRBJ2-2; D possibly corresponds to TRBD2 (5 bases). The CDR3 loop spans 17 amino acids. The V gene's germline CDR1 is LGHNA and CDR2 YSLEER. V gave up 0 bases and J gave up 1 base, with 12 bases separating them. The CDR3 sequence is CASSQDSEGVNTGELFF. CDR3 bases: TGCGCCAGCAGCCAAGATTCAGAGGGAGTGAACACCGGGGAGCTGTTTTTT.